The 27 T cell receptor beta chains reported below all come from one sample, sequenced in a study of blood T cell repertoires in COVID-19. Libraries were prepared by immunoSEQ multiplex PCR; TCRdb keeps only in-frame clonotypes and omits some of them. The sample holds some 150,000 clones, 65% to 85% seen once. The sequenced sample consisted of PBMCs or T cells enriched from blood (not recorded which). The receptor source for this set is a woman between 50 and 59 years old who had been exposed to COVID-19.

V and J are TRBV5-1 and TRBJ2-5; a possible D gene is TRBD2 (5 bases). The CDR3 extends over 15 amino acids. The V end was cut by 0 bases, the J end by 5 bases, with 14 bases between. Germline CDR1 SGHRS, CDR2 YFSETQ. The CDR3 region has the DNA TGCGCCAGCAGCTTGGGGTCTTGGTCGGGGGAGACCCAGTACTTC. As protein: CASSLGSWSGETQYF.

CDR3 protein: CASSVAAGVNTGELFF. Written as DNA, the CDR3 is TGTGCCAGCAGCGTAGCAGCGGGGGTTAACACCGGGGAGCTGTTTTTT. The genes are TRBV9 and TRBJ2-2; 8 nucleotides align to TRBD2. Losses at the gene ends were 0 bases for V and 2 bases for J; bases not matched to a gene: 3. Per germline, CDR1 SGDLS and CDR2 YYNGEE. The CDR3 is made up of 16 amino acids.

This clone was counted a few times. The chain has TRBV4-1 and TRBJ1-6; D may be TRBD1 (6 bases). Germline assignment: CDR1 MGHRA and CDR2 YSYEKL. This CDR3 comprises 15 residues. V lost 4 bases, J lost 7 bases, and 14 bases lay in between. CDR3 DNA sequence: TGCGCCAGCAGCCCGACAGGTAACCGGAATTCACCCCTCCACTTT. This encodes CASSPTGNRNSPLHF.

CDR3 DNA sequence: TGTGCCAGCAGCTCCCGGGTCGGAGACAGGGCCGAGCAGTACTTC. Its protein product is CASSSRVGDRAEQYF. The chain uses TRBV7-9 and TRBJ2-7, with 7 bases aligning to TRBD1. With 4 bases clipped from V and 6 bases from J, the junction kept 12 bases outside the gene matches. Germline CDR1 reads SEHNR; CDR2 reads FQNEAQ (reference sequence). The CDR3 totals 15 residues.

J is TRBJ1-1 and V is TRBV29-1, with TRBD1 identical over 7 bases. The CDR3 spans 13 residues. Germline assignment: CDR1 SQVTM and CDR2 ANQGSEA. V gave up 6 bases and J gave up 6 bases; unmatched junction bases: 10. The CDR3 DNA sequence: TGCAGCGTCTGTGACAGGGTGATTCCTGAAGCTTTCTTT. It yields the protein CSVCDRVIPEAFF.

The V call is TRBV19, the J call TRBJ1-3, with D possibly being TRBD1 (6 bases). V shed 9 bases and J shed 8 bases, with 20 bases lying between them. The CDR3 contains 14 residues. The germline CDR1 and CDR2 sequences are LNHDA and SQIVND (reference sequence). As DNA, the CDR3 is TGTGCCAGCAACTTGGGACATCCCGGAGACACCATATATTTT. Translation: CASNLGHPGDTIYF.

The CDR3 DNA is TGTGCCAGCACCCCAGGGACTAGATCCTACAATGAGCAGTTCTTC. This encodes CASTPGTRSYNEQFF. The V call is TRBV28, the J call TRBJ2-1, with 8 nucleotides matching TRBD2. This CDR3 comprises 15 residues. After removal of 7 bases from V and 1 base from J, the junction contained 6 bases not matched to a gene. CDR1 and CDR2 (germline): MDHEN, SYDVKM.

The CDR3, as DNA: TGCGCCAGCAGCTTAAGGTTGGAGGGCCTCGGCACAGATACGCAGTATTTT. Its translation is CASSLRLEGLGTDTQYF. The chain uses TRBV5-1 and TRBJ2-3; a weak D match, TRBD2 (6 bases). Between the trimmed V and J ends, which lost 2 bases and 1 base, there was a span of 17 bases. Per germline, CDR1 SGHRS and CDR2 YFSETQ. The CDR3 contains 17 residues.

The chain uses TRBV14 and TRBJ1-1; no clear D gene. Trimming removed 3 bases at V and 6 bases at J, with 11 bases between. Per the germline V gene, CDR1 is SGHDN and CDR2 is FVKESK. The CDR3 contains 13 residues. CDR3 DNA: TGTGCCAGCAGCCACGGAGGGTACGCTGAAGCTTTCTTT. As protein: CASSHGGYAEAFF.

This rearrangement joins TRBV7-9 to TRBJ2-5; TRBD2 matches 9 bases. The CDR3 covers 15 residues. V lost 2 bases and J lost 1; bases outside the gene matches: 2. In germline, CDR1 is SEHNR, CDR2 FQNEAQ (reference sequence). Here the CDR3 DNA reads TGTGCCAGCAGCTTACGACTAGCGGCCCAAGAGACCCAGTACTTC. It codes for CASSLRLAAQETQYF.

V gene TRBV6-5 combines with J gene TRBJ1-2; D gene ambiguous. The CDR3 covers 16 residues. The V and J ends lost 2 bases and 6 bases respectively, with 19 bases between them. Germline V lookup: CDR1 MNHEY, CDR2 SVGAGI. CDR3 DNA: TGTGCCAGCAGTTACCAGTTGTCGACAAGCGGGAATGGCTACACCTTC. Protein: CASSYQLSTSGNGYTF.

This clone was detected only once. The chain combines TRBV12-5 with TRBJ1-5; 7 nucleotides match TRBD1. From germline, CDR1 is LGHNT and CDR2 FRNRAP. V lost 8 bases, J lost 5 bases, and 3 bases stayed unmatched. The CDR3 totals 12 residues. The CDR3 DNA sequence: TGTGCTAGTTGTCAGGGGGATCAGCCCCAGCATTTT. It is translated as CASCQGDQPQHF. The full variable domain, in which reference TRBV12-5 and TRBJ1-5 provide the parts outside the CDR3, is DARVTQTPRHKVTEMGQEVTMRCQPILGHNTVFWYRQTMMQGLELLAYFRNRAPLDDSGMPKDRFSAEMPDATLATLKIQPSEPRDSAVYFCASCQGDQPQHFGDGTRLSIL.

This chain uses TRBV12-5 with TRBJ1-1, with TRBD1 matching 11 bases. This CDR3 has 15 amino acids. V gave up 5 bases and J gave up 4 bases; unmatched junction bases: 6. Germline CDR1 LGHNT, CDR2 FRNRAP. The CDR3 is CASGAGQGAGTEAFF. CDR3 nucleotide sequence: TGTGCTAGTGGTGCCGGACAGGGGGCTGGCACTGAAGCTTTCTTT. Full variable domain (outside the CDR3, taken from reference TRBV12-5 and TRBJ1-1): DARVTQTPRHKVTEMGQEVTMRCQPILGHNTVFWYRQTMMQGLELLAYFRNRAPLDDSGMPKDRFSAEMPDATLATLKIQPSEPRDSAVYFCASGAGQGAGTEAFFGQGTRLTVV.

V and J are TRBV2 and TRBJ1-2; TRBD1 aligns across 7 bases. V was pared by 8 bases and J by 4 bases, with 7 bases of the junction left unmatched. This CDR3 spans 13 amino acids. Germline assignment: CDR1 SNHLY and CDR2 FYNNEI. CDR3 DNA: TGTGCCAGCTACAGGGGAGCCTCCTATGGCTACACCTTC. Amino acids: CASYRGASYGYTF.

The chain couples TRBV5-1 to TRBJ2-5; no reliable D call. The CDR3 consists of 11 residues. Germline-derived CDR1 and CDR2 are SGHRS and YFSETQ. V shed 2 bases and J shed 4 bases, with 3 bases lying between them. The CDR3: CASSFRETQYF. CDR3 DNA sequence: TGCGCCAGCAGCTTCAGAGAGACCCAGTACTTC. Using reference TRBV5-1 and TRBJ2-5 for the parts outside the CDR3, the full variable domain is KAGVTQTPRYLIKTRGQQVTLSCSPISGHRSVSWYQQTPGQGLQFLFEYFSETQRNKGNFPGRFSGRQFSNSRSEMNVSTLELGDSALYLCASSFRETQYFGPGTRLLVL.

This clone has only one observation. CDR3 DNA: TGTGCCACCAGCCCACTTGGGGGGTCCGGCAATCAGCCCCAGCATTTT. It translates to CATSPLGGSGNQPQHF. The chain has TRBV15 and TRBJ1-5, with a possible D match to TRBD1 (5 bases). V lost 5 bases, J lost 2 bases, and 16 bases lay in between. This CDR3 region has 16 residues. CDR1 and CDR2 (germline): LNHNV, YYDKDF (reference sequence). The full variable domain, rest sourced from reference TRBV15 and TRBJ1-5, is DAMVIQNPRYQVTQFGKPVTLSCSQTLNHNVMYWYQQKSSQAPKLLFHYYDKDFNNEADTPDNFQSRRPNTSFCFLDIRSPGLGDTAMYLCATSPLGGSGNQPQHFGDGTRLSIL.

This chain joins TRBV10-3 and TRBJ1-2; D gene ambiguous. Germline V lookup: CDR1 ENHRY, CDR2 SYGVKD. This CDR3 is 13 amino acids long. Deletions cut 0 bases from V and 3 bases from J, with 5 bases between. CDR3 protein: CAISESFDYGYTF. The CDR3, as DNA: TGTGCCATCAGTGAGTCTTTCGACTATGGCTACACCTTC.

The rearrangement uses TRBV12-3 or TRBV12-4 and TRBJ1-2, with unresolved D. The CDR3 sequence is 13 residues long. V lost 7 bases and J 8 bases, leaving 17 bases between the germline ends. CDR3 sequence (DNA): TGTGCCAGCATCAGACAATCGCGGGCGGGCTACACCTTC. This gives the protein CASIRQSRAGYTF.

The chain combines TRBV7-9 with TRBJ2-1; 10 bases align to TRBD2. V was pared by 8 bases and J by 8 bases, with 24 bases of the junction left unmatched. The CDR3 loop spans 19 amino acids. From germline, CDR1 is SEHNR and CDR2 FQNEAQ (reference sequence). The CDR3 DNA sequence: TGTGCCAGCGCCCTAAAGCCCTCCCCGGCTAGCGGGAGTAGGGATGAGCAGTTCTTC. Residues: CASALKPSPASGSRDEQFF.

The genes are TRBV29-1 and TRBJ2-2, with 7 bases that match TRBD1. Unmatched junction bases numbered 6, after V lost 7 bases and J lost 4 bases. Germline CDR1 is SQVTM and CDR2 is ANQGSEA. CDR3 length: 13 amino acids. The CDR3 sequence: CSGGQAGTGELFF. CDR3 sequence (DNA): TGCAGCGGAGGACAGGCGGGCACCGGGGAGCTGTTTTTT.

The chain couples TRBV4-3 to TRBJ1-6; D call uncertain. Trimming removed 0 bases from V and 5 bases from J, with 17 bases in between. Germline-derived CDR1 and CDR2 are LGHNA and YSLEER. The CDR3 runs 18 residues. Here the CDR3 reads CASSQEQSFSVHNSPLHF. The CDR3 nucleotides are TGCGCCAGCAGCCAAGAACAATCTTTCTCCGTCCATAATTCACCCCTCCACTTT.

The genes are TRBV5-1 and TRBJ1-2, with D uncertain. The V gene lost 0 bases and the J gene lost 7 bases, with 10 bases spanning the gap. CDR1 SGHRS and CDR2 YFSETQ come from the germline V gene. The length of the CDR3 is 13 residues. The DNA of the CDR3 is TGCGCCAGCAGCTTGGATGGAGGGAGTGGCTACACCTTC. This encodes CASSLDGGSGYTF.

This sequence joins TRBV7-9 and TRBJ2-7; TRBD1 agrees at 7 bases. J gave up 3 bases and V 5 bases, and 7 bases lay outside the gene matches. The germline V gene encodes CDR1 SEHNR and CDR2 FQNEAQ (reference sequence). This CDR3 has 14 amino acids. In DNA form, the CDR3 reads TGTGCCAGCAGCCTGCCGGGACAGCTCTACGAGCAGTACTTC. Translation: CASSLPGQLYEQYF. The entire variable domain, with the rest obtained from reference TRBV7-9 and TRBJ2-7, is as follows: DTGVSQNPRHKITKRGQNVTFRCDPISEHNRLYWYRQTLGQGPEFLTYFQNEAQLEKSRLLSDRFSAERPKGSFSTLEIQRTEQGDSAMYLCASSLPGQLYEQYFGPGTRLTVT.

V and J are TRBV29-1 and TRBJ2-3, with D hard to call. CDR3 length: 14 residues. Trimming removed 0 bases from V and 0 bases from J, with 7 bases in between. Germline V gene lookup returns CDR1 SQVTM and CDR2 ANQGSEA. The chain's CDR3 is CSVEDAKSTDTQYF. The CDR3 region has the DNA TGCAGCGTTGAAGACGCTAAGAGCACAGATACGCAGTATTTT.

The V gene is TRBV9, the J gene TRBJ2-7, with 9 bases fitting TRBD1. Looked up from germline, CDR1 is SGDLS and CDR2 is YYNGEE. The V segment lost 4 bases and the J segment 3 bases; nucleotides outside the gene matches: 8. The CDR3 has 15 residues. The CDR3 DNA reads TGTGCCAGCAGCCCTGACAGGGGGAGTTTCTACGAGCAGTACTTC. Its protein product is CASSPDRGSFYEQYF.

The rearrangement uses TRBV24-1 and TRBJ1-2; perhaps TRBD1 as D (6 bases). The V and J ends lost 4 bases and 4 bases respectively, with 18 bases between them. The CDR3 extends over 16 amino acids. Germline CDR1 and CDR2: KGHDR and SFDVKD. The DNA for the CDR3 is TGTGCCACCAGTGACCTAGTGACAGGATTCAGCTATGGCTACACCTTC. Its protein product is CATSDLVTGFSYGYTF.

V gene TRBV3-1 (or the pseudogene TRBV3-2) combines with J gene TRBJ1-1, with D tentatively TRBD1 (6 bases). The CDR3 covers 17 residues. With 1 base removed from V and 0 bases from J, the gap between germline ends came to 15 bases. CDR1 LGHDT and CDR2 YNNKEL come from the germline V gene (reference sequence). CDR3 region: CASSQAKQGPMNTEAFF. The CDR3 bases are TGTGCCAGCAGCCAAGCTAAACAGGGACCCATGAACACTGAAGCTTTCTTT.